Presented here are 5 T cell receptor beta chains from one specimen sequenced in a study of cytomegalovirus exposure and HLA in healthy donors. It was with 60 Vbeta and 13 Jbeta primers that the PCR ran. The assay was immunoSEQ multiplex PCR, and TCRdb's table has in-frame clones only and misses some. The data show some 150,000 clones, 75% to 85% seen once. Sequencing was done on a sample of PBMCs. The receptors stem from a man aged 50 to 59 in good health and CMV-seropositive.

This rearrangement joins TRBV5-1 to TRBJ1-4; 11 positions agree with TRBD1. Unmatched junction bases numbered 14, after V lost 5 bases and J lost 2 bases. The germline gives CDR1 SGHRS, CDR2 YFSETQ. This CDR3 comprises 19 residues. CDR3 bases: TGCGCCAGCAGTCTCTCTGGACAGGGGGCTATTGGGACTAATGAAAAACTGTTTTTT. Protein: CASSLSGQGAIGTNEKLFF.

The CDR3 nucleotides are TGTGCCAGCAGTGAATTGGGGACAGGGGATGGCTACACCTTC. It translates to CASSELGTGDGYTF. V and J are TRBV25-1 and TRBJ1-2; 10 bases line up with TRBD1. CDR1 and CDR2 from the germline V gene are MGHDK and SYGVNS. Losses at the gene ends were 1 base for V and 6 bases for J; bases not matched to a gene: 2. This CDR3 has 14 residues.

CDR3 coding DNA: TGTGCCAGCAGCTTATTTGGCGGGTCCTACGAGCAGTACTTC. As protein: CASSLFGGSYEQYF. V gene TRBV11-2 combines with J gene TRBJ2-7, with D perhaps matching TRBD2 (5 bases). The CDR3 has 14 residues. Germline lookup yields CDR1 SGHAT and CDR2 FQNNGV. The V end was cut by 2 bases, the J end by 1 base, with 9 bases between.

This sequence joins TRBV18 and TRBJ2-7; 7 nucleotides align to TRBD2. From germline, CDR1 is KGHSH and CDR2 LQKENI. This CDR3 region has 15 residues. J was trimmed by 3 bases and V by 0 bases; bases with no gene match: 5. Written as DNA, the CDR3 is TGTGCCAGCTCACCACCGGGTCTAGCGGACTACGAGCAGTACTTC. Its protein product is CASSPPGLADYEQYF.

In its sample, this clone was seen a few times. This chain joins TRBV5-4 and TRBJ2-7; perhaps TRBD2 as D (5 bases). The CDR3 length is 15 residues. V lost 0 bases, J lost 7 bases, and 17 bases lay in between. Germline values: CDR1 SGHNT, CDR2 YYREEE (reference sequence). The CDR3 DNA reads TGTGCCAGCAGCTTGGAAGGCGGGCTCGTGAGAGAGCAGTACTTC. Its protein product is CASSLEGGLVREQYF.